Each of the 13 T cell receptor beta chains below was sequenced from the same sample in a study of cytomegalovirus exposure and HLA in healthy donors. Sequenced by immunoSEQ multiplex PCR; TCRdb stores in-frame clones only, minus some. The repertoire holds about 130,000 clones, with 75% to 90% as singletons. Specimen: PBMCs. These TCRs come from a young woman in good health and CMV-seronegative.

This sequence joins TRBV5-1 and TRBJ2-3; 7 nucleotides align to TRBD1. Germline loops: CDR1 SGHRS, CDR2 YFSETQ. The CDR3 totals 16 residues. The V segment lost 0 bases and the J segment 5 bases; nucleotides outside the gene matches: 9. The DNA for the CDR3 is TGCGCCAGCAGCTTGGTAGGACAGGCGCCCGGAGATACGCAGTATTTT. This sequence encodes CASSLVGQAPGDTQYF.

This clone turned up a few times. The rearrangement links TRBV11-2 to TRBJ2-2, with 12 bases fitting TRBD2. The CDR3 spans 16 residues. The ends lost 5 bases at V and 2 bases at J; junction bases unmatched: 3. Germline CDR1 SGHAT, CDR2 FQNNGV. This CDR3 reads CASSPSGGVNTGELFF. Here the CDR3 DNA reads TGTGCCAGCAGCCCTAGCGGGGGGGTTAACACCGGGGAGCTGTTTTTT.

The genes are TRBV6-1 and TRBJ2-3; TRBD2 matches 8 bases. The trim removed 4 bases at V and 7 bases at J, leaving 13 bases unmatched. Germline CDR1 MNHNS, CDR2 SASEGT. The CDR3 covers 16 residues. This chain's CDR3 is CASSVAGGINWNTQYF. The DNA for the CDR3 is TGTGCCAGCAGTGTGGCGGGGGGCATAAATTGGAATACGCAGTATTTT.

In this sample, this clone turned up once. V usage is TRBV5-8 and J usage is TRBJ2-1, with 7 bases identical to TRBD1. CDR1 SGHTS and CDR2 YDEGEE come from the germline V gene. Trimming at V came to 4 bases and at J to 7 bases, leaving 8 bases not matched to a gene. The CDR3 runs to 14 residues. Here the CDR3 DNA reads TGTGCCAGCAGCCTCAGGACAGGTGCAAATGAGCAGTTCTTC. This encodes CASSLRTGANEQFF.

This clone was recorded once. This chain joins TRBV6-1 and TRBJ1-5; a possible D gene is TRBD1 (5 bases). Germline V gene data show CDR1 as MNHNS and CDR2 as SASEGT. Trimming cost V 4 bases and J 6 bases, with 10 bases left between them. CDR3 length equals 13 residues. DNA of the CDR3: TGTGCCAGCAGTGGGGGAGGGGTTCAGCCCCAGCATTTT. This codes for CASSGGGVQPQHF.

The chain uses TRBV29-1 and TRBJ2-3, with 9 bases that match TRBD2. Germline CDR1 is SQVTM and CDR2 is ANQGSEA. V was pared by 2 bases and J by 2 bases, with 5 bases of the junction left unmatched. CDR3 length: 15 residues. CDR3 in amino acids: CSVELGGRATDTQYF. The CDR3 region has the DNA TGCAGCGTTGAATTGGGCGGGAGGGCCACAGATACGCAGTATTTT.

CDR3 in amino acids: CASSTGISMNTEAFF. The CDR3 nucleotides are TGTGCCAGCAGCACCGGGATATCCATGAACACTGAAGCTTTCTTT. The V and J genes are TRBV7-9 and TRBJ1-1; D is uncertain. The CDR3 runs to 15 residues. In germline, CDR1 is SEHNR, CDR2 FQNEAQ (reference sequence). V lost 5 bases to trimming and J lost 0 bases, with 13 bases between them.

The chain joins TRBV28 to TRBJ1-2; 8 bases fit TRBD1. This CDR3 has 14 amino acids. Germline-derived CDR1 and CDR2 are MDHEN and SYDVKM. Germline trimming cut 4 bases from V and 8 bases from J; bases unmatched to any gene: 9. CDR3 in DNA: TGTGCCAGCAGTTGGGACTCCAGGGGGCTCGGCTACACCTTC. Protein product: CASSWDSRGLGYTF.

The V gene is TRBV10-3, the J gene TRBJ2-1, with a weak D call TRBD2 (5 bases). V was clipped by 4 bases and J by 8 bases, with 12 bases between them. This CDR3 contains 13 residues. Germline V CDR1 and CDR2: ENHRY, SYGVKD. The CDR3 loop reads CAISGRDDDEQFF. In DNA, the CDR3 is TGTGCCATCAGTGGACGGGATGATGATGAGCAGTTCTTC.

The genes are TRBV19 and TRBJ2-2; D possibly corresponds to TRBD1 (6 bases). The CDR3 sequence is 14 residues long. Per germline, CDR1 LNHDA and CDR2 SQIVND (reference sequence). V was trimmed by 4 bases and J by 1 base, leaving 7 bases between them. The CDR3 spells CASSKTGNTGELFF. CDR3 bases: TGTGCCAGTAGTAAGACAGGGAACACCGGGGAGCTGTTTTTT. The variable domain in full, completed from reference TRBV19 and TRBJ2-2, reads DGGITQSPKYLFRKEGQNVTLSCEQNLNHDAMYWYRQDPGQGLRLIYYSQIVNDFQKGDIAEGYSVSREKKESFPLTVTSAQKNPTAFYLCASSKTGNTGELFFGEGSRLTVL.

This chain uses TRBV30 with TRBJ1-2, with 10 bases identical to TRBD1. The germline CDR1 and CDR2 sequences are GTSNPN and SVGIG (reference sequence). The CDR3 is 13 residues long. Losses at the gene ends were 4 bases for V and 7 bases for J; bases not matched to a gene: 6. The CDR3 loop reads CAWTPGTGAGYTF. DNA for the CDR3: TGTGCCTGGACCCCCGGGACAGGGGCTGGCTACACCTTC.

The chain employs TRBV9 and TRBJ2-5; a weak D match, TRBD1 (5 bases). The CDR3 loop spans 16 amino acids. Trimming pared 0 bases from V and 4 bases from J, leaving 16 bases between. Germline V CDR1 and CDR2: SGDLS, YYNGEE. The CDR3 DNA reads TGTGCCAGCAGCGTAGTAAGGGGATTGTTCCGAGAGACCCAGTACTTC. Translated: CASSVVRGLFRETQYF.

This clone was seen a single time. CDR3 sequence (DNA): TGCAGCGTTGAAGGCCGCGGGGGCGGCTATGGCTACACCTTC. Its translation is CSVEGRGGGYGYTF. The chain couples TRBV29-1 to TRBJ1-2; D may be TRBD1 (6 bases). Trimming removed 1 base from V and 4 bases from J, with 13 bases in between. The CDR3 runs 14 residues. Per the germline V gene, CDR1 is SQVTM and CDR2 is ANQGSEA.